One T cell receptor beta chain is described in this entry. In the authors' methods: It was from reference gene primer amplification that nucleated cell counts were estimated. Generated by immunoSEQ multiplex PCR, the TCRdb table keeps only in-frame clones and is missing some. V and J calls and clone size are given by that table; D and trimming were obtained from the DNA. Among approximately 130,000 clones listed, approximately 83% were seen once. The entry originates in a study of blood T cell repertoires in COVID-19. Study context: Whether acute or convalescent, the COVID-19 samples came from the United States, Italy and Spain. The analysed material was cDNA or gDNA that came from T cells, B-cell-depleted T cells, or PBMCs.

The junction had 10 bases not matched to a gene; V was cut back by 5 bases and J by 1 base. The CDR3 length is 17 residues. CDR1 LGHDT and CDR2 YNNKEL come from the germline V gene (reference sequence). The sample taken for sequencing was peripheral blood. The sequence was collected from a woman between 45 and 65 years old who had recovered from COVID-19. The rearrangement joins TRBV3-1 (or the pseudogene TRBV3-2) to TRBJ2-7; 11 nucleotides agree with TRBD1. The CDR3 nucleotides read TGTGCCAGCAGCTTCCAAGCCGGGACAGGGGGTTCCTACGAGCAGTACTTC. It codes for CASSFQAGTGGSYEQYF.